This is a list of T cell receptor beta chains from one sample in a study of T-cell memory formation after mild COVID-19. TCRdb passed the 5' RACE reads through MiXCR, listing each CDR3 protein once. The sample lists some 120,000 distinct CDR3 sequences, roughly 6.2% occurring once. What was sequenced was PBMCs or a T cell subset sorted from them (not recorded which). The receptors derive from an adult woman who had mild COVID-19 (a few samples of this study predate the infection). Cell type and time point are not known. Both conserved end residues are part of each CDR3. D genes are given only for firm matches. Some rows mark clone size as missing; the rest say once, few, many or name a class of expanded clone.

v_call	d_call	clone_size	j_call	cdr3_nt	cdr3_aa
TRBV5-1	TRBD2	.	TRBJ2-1	TGCGCCAGCAGCCTTCCCGGGACTAGCGGGAGGGCGGGTGAGCAGTTCTTC	CASSLPGTSGRAGEQFF
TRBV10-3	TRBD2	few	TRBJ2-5	TGTGCCATCAGTGAAATCGAGCGGGGGGACGAGACCCAGTACTTC	CAISEIERGDETQYF
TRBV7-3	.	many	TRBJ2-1	TGTGCCAGCAGCAACTCAGGGGATGAGCAGTTCTTC	CASSNSGDEQFF
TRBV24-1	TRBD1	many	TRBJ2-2	TGTGCCACCAGTTCAGGACAGGGATCGGGGAACACCGGGGAGCTGTTTTTT	CATSSGQGSGNTGELFF
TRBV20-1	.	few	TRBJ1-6	TGCAGTGCTACTCCGACACCCTCTACAACGAATTCACCCCTCCACTTT	CSATPTPSTTNSPLHF
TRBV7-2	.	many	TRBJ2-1	TGTGCCAGCAGCTTGTCAGGTCCCAACAATGAGCAGTTCTTC	CASSLSGPNNEQFF
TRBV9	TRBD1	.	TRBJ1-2	TGTGCCAGCAGCGGGACAGGGGCGAACTATGGCTACACCTTC	CASSGTGANYGYTF
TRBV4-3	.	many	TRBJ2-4	TGCGCCAGCAGCCAAGAACGGGTACTAGCCAAAAACATTCAGTACTTC	CASSQERVLAKNIQYF
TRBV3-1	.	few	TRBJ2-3	TGTGCCAGCAGCCTTTATTGGGGGGGCCTGGATACGCAGTATTTT	CASSLYWGGLDTQYF
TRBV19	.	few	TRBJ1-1	TGTGCCAGTAGTATAGATCTCGAGGGCACTGAAGCTTTCTTT	CASSIDLEGTEAFF
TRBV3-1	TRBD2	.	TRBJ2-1	TGTGCCAGCAGAGCTAGCGGGGCCTACAATGAGCAGTTCTTC	CASRASGAYNEQFF
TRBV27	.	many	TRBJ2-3	TGTGCCAGCAGTTTTAGTAGCGGTGCACAGGGATGGACAGATACGCAGTATTTT	CASSFSSGAQGWTDTQYF
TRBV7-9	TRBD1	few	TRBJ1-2	TGTGCCAGCAGCTTCGTAACAGGGGACTATGGCTACACCTTC	CASSFVTGDYGYTF
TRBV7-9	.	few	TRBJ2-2	TGTGCCAGCAGCCCACCAATCCGGGGGATCAGGGGCACGAACACCGGGGAGCTGTTTTTT	CASSPPIRGIRGTNTGELFF
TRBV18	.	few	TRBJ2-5	TGTGCCAGCTCACCACGAGATCTGGGGAAGACCCAGTACTTC	CASSPRDLGKTQYF
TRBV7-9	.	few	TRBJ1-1	TGTGCCAGCAGCTTAGTCGGGATCGCGAACACTGAAGCTTTCTTT	CASSLVGIANTEAFF
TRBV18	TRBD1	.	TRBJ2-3	TGTGCCAGCTCACCAAACAGACAGGGTCCAGATACGCAGTATTTT	CASSPNRQGPDTQYF
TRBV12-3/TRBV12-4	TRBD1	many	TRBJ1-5	TGTGCCAGCAGTTTCGTTGGGAAGGGGGCAGGTCAGCCCCAGCATTTT	CASSFVGKGAGQPQHF
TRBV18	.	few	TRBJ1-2	TGTGCCAGCTCACCTCCAGGGGTGATGGATGGCTACACCTTC	CASSPPGVMDGYTF